The 25 T cell receptor beta chains listed next were all sequenced from one sample in a study of blood T cell repertoires in COVID-19 (dated by TCRdb to the early 2020s). Receptor amplification or capture employed the immunoSEQ multiplex PCR assay. The table was pulled from immuneACCESS by TCRdb, which kept in-frame rearrangements only. Such tables lose some clones; where checked, under half of the loss comes from unresolved V genes, and the rest has no known cause. The sample includes hundreds of thousands of clones, with 70% to 90% observed a single time. Of the sample, 1% to 1.5% is held by the ten largest clones. Input material: peripheral blood. The receptors were sampled from a man aged 65 to 85 with acute or convalescent COVID-19.

This sequence joins TRBV24-1 and TRBJ2-2, with 9 bases matching TRBD2. V gave up 4 bases and J gave up 4 bases; unmatched junction bases: 12. CDR1 and CDR2 from the germline V gene are KGHDR and SFDVKD. This CDR3 has 18 amino acids. The CDR3 loop is CATSDQTSGQRGTGELFF. Written as DNA, the CDR3 is TGTGCCACCAGTGACCAGACTAGCGGCCAGAGGGGCACCGGGGAGCTGTTTTTT.

The chain combines TRBV24-1 with TRBJ1-3; 7 bases are a match to TRBD1. Germline V gives CDR1 KGHDR, CDR2 SFDVKD. CDR3 length: 16 amino acids. V lost 5 bases, J lost 0 bases, and 6 bases stayed unmatched. CDR3 in amino acids: CATSGEQGNSGNTIYF. The CDR3 DNA follows: TGTGCCACCAGTGGGGAACAGGGGAACTCTGGAAACACCATATATTTT.

The chain has TRBV5-4 and TRBJ2-5; 9 bases are shared with TRBD2. Trimming cost V 4 bases and J 5 bases; bases outside gene matches: 3. There are 13 residues in the CDR3. Germline CDR1 is SGHNT and CDR2 is YYREEE (reference sequence). The DNA of the CDR3 is TGTGCCAGCAGCCCGGGACTAGCTGAGACCCAGTACTTC. Amino acid sequence: CASSPGLAETQYF.

V gene TRBV18 combines with J gene TRBJ2-5; 13 bases map to TRBD2. The germline CDR1 and CDR2 sequences are KGHSH and LQKENI. The CDR3 has 18 amino acids. V lost 1 base and J lost 2; bases outside the gene matches: 7. The CDR3 coding sequence is TGTGCCAGCTCACCACAAACCGGGACTAGCGGGATTCAAGAGACCCAGTACTTC. Translated, it gives CASSPQTGTSGIQETQYF.

V and J are TRBV30 and TRBJ2-3, with TRBD1 as a possible D gene (5 bases). The V end lost 0 bases, the J end lost 2 bases, and 15 bases lay between the germline ends. Germline values: CDR1 GTSNPN, CDR2 SVGIG (reference sequence). The CDR3 has 16 residues. CDR3: CAWSVGTDRVTDTQYF. The CDR3 DNA reads as TGTGCCTGGAGTGTAGGTACAGACAGAGTCACAGATACGCAGTATTTT.

The CDR3 protein is CASSLLDSANGKQFF. The CDR3 nucleotides read TGCGCCAGCAGCTTGCTGGACTCCGCGAATGGTAAGCAGTTCTTC. The rearrangement joins TRBV5-1 to TRBJ2-1; D might be TRBD2 (5 bases). The germline V gene encodes CDR1 SGHRS and CDR2 YFSETQ. The CDR3 has 15 residues. V was pared by 1 base and J by 11 bases, with 19 bases between.

This clone was detected only once. The V call is TRBV9, the J call TRBJ2-2, with TRBD1 as a possible D gene (5 bases). The CDR3 extends over 15 amino acids. CDR1 is SGDLS and CDR2 is YYNGEE in the germline V gene. V lost 4 bases and J 2 bases, leaving 12 bases between the germline ends. The CDR3 nucleotides are TGTGCCAGCAGCCGACAGATTCCTAACACCGGGGAGCTGTTTTTT. Translated, it gives CASSRQIPNTGELFF.

This sequence joins TRBV7-2 and TRBJ2-7; no clear D gene. CDR3 length: 12 residues. Germline V gene data show CDR1 as SGHTA and CDR2 as FQGNSA. Trimming took 4 bases from V and 1 from J, leaving 5 bases between them. The CDR3 sequence is CASSYYSYEQYF. The CDR3 region has the DNA TGTGCCAGCAGCTATTATTCCTACGAGCAGTACTTC.

V gene TRBV6-2 or TRBV6-3 combines with J gene TRBJ2-2, with TRBD1 matching 7 bases. This CDR3 has 15 amino acids. V gave up 5 bases and J gave up 7 bases; unmatched junction bases: 10. Looked up from germline, CDR1 is MNHEY and CDR2 is SVGEGT. The CDR3 bases are TGTGCCAGCAGTGCACCGACAGGGTTGAACGGGGAGCTGTTTTTT. As protein: CASSAPTGLNGELFF.

The V call is TRBV11-1, the J call TRBJ2-1; 12 bases are shared with TRBD2. The CDR3 extends over 15 amino acids. V lost 5 bases, J lost 7 bases, and 6 bases stayed unmatched. CDR1 SGHAT and CDR2 FQDESV come from the germline V gene (reference sequence). CDR3 nucleotide sequence: TGTGCCAGCAGCCCGAGGACTAGCGGGGAGAATGAGCAGTTCTTC. It encodes CASSPRTSGENEQFF. Full variable domain (outside the CDR3, taken from reference TRBV11-1 and TRBJ2-1): EAEVAQSPRYKITEKSQAVAFWCDPISGHATLYWYRQILGQGPELLVQFQDESVVDDSQLPKDRFSAERLKGVDSTLKIQPAELGDSAMYLCASSPRTSGENEQFFGPGTRLTVL.

This rearrangement joins TRBV10-3 to TRBJ1-1, with TRBD1 identical over 8 bases. Germline V CDR1 and CDR2: ENHRY, SYGVKD. The CDR3 contains 15 residues. The junction had 5 bases not matched to a gene; V was cut back by 3 bases and J by 2 bases. The CDR3 region has the DNA TGTGCCATCAGTGACAGGGGGCAAAGAAACACTGAAGCTTTCTTT. Amino acid sequence: CAISDRGQRNTEAFF.

A few counts support this clone. The rearrangement uses TRBV5-1 and TRBJ1-3; weak D call: TRBD1 (6 bases). Trimming shortened V by 4 bases and J by 3 bases, and 11 bases separated the two germline ends. The CDR3 extends over 14 amino acids. Germline V gene data show CDR1 as SGHRS and CDR2 as YFSETQ. The CDR3, as DNA: TGCGCCAGCAGCCTTGAACAGGGTGGAAACACCATATATTTT. Translation gives CASSLEQGGNTIYF.

The chain employs TRBV28 and TRBJ2-5, with 8 nucleotides matching TRBD2. From germline, CDR1 is MDHEN and CDR2 SYDVKM. The CDR3 consists of 14 residues. The junction had 3 bases not matched to a gene; V was cut back by 2 bases and J by 4 bases. DNA for the CDR3: TGTGCCAGCAGTTTACGGGGGGGAGGAGAGACCCAGTACTTC. Translating it yields CASSLRGGGETQYF.

This chain links TRBV2 with TRBJ1-1, with D possibly TRBD1 on 5 matching bases. This CDR3 is built from 14 residues. Germline loops: CDR1 SNHLY, CDR2 FYNNEI. The germline V and J ends were trimmed by 5 bases and 11 bases, with 21 bases remaining between them. The CDR3 reads CASSYDSTALGAFF. The CDR3 nucleotides read TGTGCCAGCAGTTATGACAGCACAGCCCTTGGGGCTTTCTTT.

V is TRBV4-2 and J is TRBJ2-3; TRBD2 matches 13 bases. This CDR3 region has 18 residues. V gave up 4 bases and J gave up 2 bases; unmatched junction bases: 9. Germline V gene data show CDR1 as LGHNA and CDR2 as YNFKEQ. The CDR3, as DNA: TGTGCCAGCAGCCCGCTGACTAGCGGGGGGACTAACACAGATACGCAGTATTTT. Amino acids: CASSPLTSGGTNTDTQYF.

J is TRBJ2-1 and V is TRBV3-1 (or the pseudogene TRBV3-2), with TRBD2 matching 8 bases. V trimming: 4 bases; J trimming: 12 bases; junction bases outside the gene matches: 14. This CDR3 has 15 residues. Per germline, CDR1 LGHDT and CDR2 YNNKEL (reference sequence). The CDR3 sequence: CASSPSVERGSRQFF. CDR3 DNA: TGTGCCAGCAGCCCCTCGGTCGAGCGGGGGTCGAGGCAGTTCTTC.

The chain recombines TRBV27 with TRBJ1-5; D is unclear. The CDR3 extends over 16 amino acids. The germline gives CDR1 MNHEY, CDR2 SMNVEV (reference sequence). Trimming left V 1 base short and J 2 bases short, with 12 bases between. This CDR3 is CASSLYARSGNQPQHF. CDR3 nucleotide sequence: TGTGCCAGCAGTTTATATGCCAGGTCTGGCAATCAGCCCCAGCATTTT.

This chain uses TRBV3-1 (or the pseudogene TRBV3-2) with TRBJ2-7; 7 bases fit TRBD1. V gave up 3 bases and J gave up 2 bases; unmatched junction bases: 7. The length of the CDR3 is 15 residues. The V gene's germline CDR1 is LGHDT and CDR2 YNNKEL (reference sequence). The CDR3: CASSHHGTATYEQYF. In DNA form, the CDR3 reads TGTGCCAGCAGCCACCACGGGACAGCTACCTACGAGCAGTACTTC.

About this clone: This same CDR3 is encoded by further DNA sequences in the sample. The chain links TRBV14 to TRBJ2-7, with 9 bases identical to TRBD1. Trimming cost V 4 bases and J 4 bases; bases outside gene matches: 2. This CDR3 has 13 residues. Germline lookup yields CDR1 SGHDN and CDR2 FVKESK. The CDR3: CASSRDRGYEQYF. The DNA of the CDR3 is TGTGCCAGCAGCCGAGACAGGGGGTACGAGCAGTACTTC.

The chain combines TRBV7-2 with TRBJ2-1; D may be TRBD2 (5 bases). The V end lost 3 bases, the J end lost 0 bases, and 15 bases lay between the germline ends. The CDR3 contains 17 residues. Germline-derived CDR1 and CDR2 are SGHTA and FQGNSA. CDR3 in DNA: TGTGCCAGCAGCTTTTCTGGCGGGCTAAGCTCCTACAATGAGCAGTTCTTC. Its translation: CASSFSGGLSSYNEQFF.

V is TRBV2 and J is TRBJ1-5; D may be TRBD1 (6 bases). V shed 8 bases and J shed 6 bases, with 20 bases lying between them. The CDR3 covers 15 residues. Germline loops: CDR1 SNHLY, CDR2 FYNNEI. The CDR3 reads CASANGGRGSQPQHF. The DNA for the CDR3 is TGTGCCAGCGCGAATGGGGGGCGCGGGAGTCAGCCCCAGCATTTT.

V and J are TRBV6-2 or TRBV6-3 and TRBJ2-2; tentative D call: TRBD2 (6 bases). Germline lookup yields CDR1 MNHEY and CDR2 SVGEGT. V shed 6 bases and J shed 0 bases, with 14 bases lying between them. CDR3 length: 16 residues. The CDR3 loop reads CASSKTSPSNTGELFF. Here the CDR3 DNA reads TGTGCCAGCAGCAAAACTAGCCCTTCGAACACCGGGGAGCTGTTTTTT.

The table lists this clone with a few counts. V and J are TRBV29-1 and TRBJ1-1; the D gene is possibly TRBD1 (6 bases). The V gene's germline CDR1 is SQVTM and CDR2 ANQGSEA. The CDR3 is 13 amino acids. V lost 4 bases to trimming and J lost 1 base, with 10 bases between them. For the CDR3, the DNA is TGCAGCGTTGGGCAGGGGACGAACACTGAAGCTTTCTTT. Translation: CSVGQGTNTEAFF.

The chain couples TRBV30 to TRBJ2-7; a weak D match, TRBD2 (6 bases). CDR3 length: 13 amino acids. The V end was cut by 2 bases, the J end by 3 bases, with 11 bases between. Germline loops: CDR1 GTSNPN, CDR2 SVGIG (reference sequence). CDR3 coding DNA: TGTGCCTGGAGTCGGGGGAGTCGCTACGAGCAGTACTTC. Amino acids: CAWSRGSRYEQYF.

This chain uses TRBV6-5 with TRBJ1-1, with TRBD1 as a possible D gene (6 bases). This CDR3 has 14 residues. V shed 6 bases and J shed 5 bases, with 16 bases lying between them. Germline V gene lookup returns CDR1 MNHEY and CDR2 SVGAGI. The CDR3 loop reads CASRVEGGATEAFF. The CDR3 nucleotides are TGTGCCAGCAGGGTAGAAGGGGGGGCGACTGAAGCTTTCTTT.